A selection of T cell receptor beta chains follows, all from one sample in a study of identical twins. TCRdb ran MiXCR on the 5' RACE reads and lists one entry per CDR3 protein. This repertoire shows a few hundred thousand distinct CDR3 sequences, about 13% found once; its top ten account for about 4%. A further study also used this sample, focusing on yellow fever vaccine responses in identical twins.

The sample taken for sequencing was memory (CD45RO+) T cells sorted from blood. The receptors were gathered from a woman aged 18-29 years in good health. Both conserved end residues are part of each CDR3. A D gene is named only where the DNA matches it firmly. Rows give clone size only sometimes, using once, few, many, or a class for an expanded clone.

j_call: TRBJ1-4; d_call: NA; clone_size: few; v_call: TRBV7-9; cdr3_nt: TGTGCCAGCAGCTTTTCGGCTCCGAGGGGTGAAAAACTGTTTTTT; cdr3_aa: CASSFSAPRGEKLFF
j_call: TRBJ2-1; d_call: TRBD2; clone_size: many; v_call: TRBV6-2/TRBV6-3; cdr3_nt: TGTGCCAGCAGTTCGCGGCTAGCGGGAGGGTCCTACAATGAGCAGTTCTTC; cdr3_aa: CASSSRLAGGSYNEQFF
j_call: TRBJ2-2; d_call: TRBD2; clone_size: NA; v_call: TRBV3-1; cdr3_nt: TGTGCCAGCAGCCCCAGGACTAGCGGCAAAACCGGGGAGCTGTTTTTT; cdr3_aa: CASSPRTSGKTGELFF
j_call: TRBJ2-5; d_call: NA; clone_size: NA; v_call: TRBV29-1; cdr3_nt: TGCAGCGTTGTACCCGGGGGAGAGACCCAGTACTTC; cdr3_aa: CSVVPGGETQYF
j_call: TRBJ2-5; d_call: TRBD2; clone_size: NA; v_call: TRBV20-1; cdr3_nt: TGCAGTGCTGGACTAGCGGTGCAAGAGACCCAGTACTTC; cdr3_aa: CSAGLAVQETQYF
j_call: TRBJ2-3; d_call: NA; clone_size: few; v_call: TRBV7-8; cdr3_nt: TGTGCCAGCAGCTCTGGGGGAGTGGCAGATACGCAGTATTTT; cdr3_aa: CASSSGGVADTQYF
j_call: TRBJ2-3; d_call: TRBD1; clone_size: many; v_call: TRBV24-1; cdr3_nt: TGTGCCACCAGTGACCCTACAGGGGGAAGCACAGATACGCAGTATTTT; cdr3_aa: CATSDPTGGSTDTQYF
j_call: TRBJ2-5; d_call: NA; clone_size: NA; v_call: TRBV7-3; cdr3_nt: TGTGCCAGCAGTTACAGGGCGGGGGCACAAGAGACCCAGTACTTC; cdr3_aa: CASSYRAGAQETQYF
j_call: TRBJ2-4; d_call: NA; clone_size: many; v_call: TRBV12-3/TRBV12-4; cdr3_nt: TGTGCCAGCAGTTTTGACGGGGCGGAAAACATTCAGTACTTC; cdr3_aa: CASSFDGAENIQYF
j_call: TRBJ2-7; d_call: NA; clone_size: few; v_call: TRBV4-1; cdr3_nt: TGCGCCAGCAGCCGGATACCTCAGGGCCCCTACGAGCAGTACTTC; cdr3_aa: CASSRIPQGPYEQYF
j_call: TRBJ2-2; d_call: NA; clone_size: many; v_call: TRBV5-1; cdr3_nt: TGCGCCAGCAGCTTAGCTGACAGGGACTCCGGGGAGCTGTTTTTT; cdr3_aa: CASSLADRDSGELFF
j_call: TRBJ1-4; d_call: NA; clone_size: NA; v_call: TRBV4-2; cdr3_nt: TGTGCCAGCAGCCAAGAGTTAGGAAGAACTAATGAAAAACTGTTTTTT; cdr3_aa: CASSQELGRTNEKLFF
j_call: TRBJ2-1; d_call: TRBD2; clone_size: few; v_call: TRBV20-1; cdr3_nt: TGCAGTGCTAGGGGGGAAGCGGGGGGTCTGGGTGAGCAGTTCTTC; cdr3_aa: CSARGEAGGLGEQFF
j_call: TRBJ2-1; d_call: NA; clone_size: NA; v_call: TRBV10-3; cdr3_nt: TGTGCCATCATGGGGGCCGGTGAGCAGTTCTTC; cdr3_aa: CAIMGAGEQFF
j_call: TRBJ1-2; d_call: NA; clone_size: NA; v_call: TRBV18; cdr3_nt: TGTGCCAGCTCACCCCAGACAGGAGTTAACTATGGCTACACCTTC; cdr3_aa: CASSPQTGVNYGYTF
j_call: TRBJ2-7; d_call: TRBD2; clone_size: few; v_call: TRBV19; cdr3_nt: TGTGCCAGTAGTAAAGCGGGGGACTCCTACGAGCAGTACTTC; cdr3_aa: CASSKAGDSYEQYF
j_call: TRBJ2-1; d_call: TRBD2; clone_size: few; v_call: TRBV6-1; cdr3_nt: TGTGCCAGCCTCAGGACTAGCGGGAGGGCCGGGGAGCAGTTCTTC; cdr3_aa: CASLRTSGRAGEQFF
j_call: TRBJ2-7; d_call: NA; clone_size: few; v_call: TRBV7-2; cdr3_nt: TGTGCCAGCAGCTTAGTTTCGGGGGAAACCTACGAGCAGTACTTC; cdr3_aa: CASSLVSGETYEQYF
j_call: TRBJ2-4; d_call: NA; clone_size: NA; v_call: TRBV5-4; cdr3_nt: TGTGCCAGCAGCTTGTTGGGGGGAACTAACAAAAACATTCAGTACTTC; cdr3_aa: CASSLLGGTNKNIQYF
j_call: TRBJ2-7; d_call: TRBD2; clone_size: few; v_call: TRBV29-1; cdr3_nt: TGCAGCGTTGGAGGGACCCCGGGGGGAGTGTACTTC; cdr3_aa: CSVGGTPGGVYF
j_call: TRBJ2-7; d_call: TRBD2; clone_size: NA; v_call: TRBV6-1; cdr3_nt: TGTGCCAGCAGTGCGGGACTAGTCTACGAGCAGTACTTC; cdr3_aa: CASSAGLVYEQYF
j_call: TRBJ2-2; d_call: NA; clone_size: NA; v_call: TRBV14; cdr3_nt: TGTGCCAGCAGCCTCCGGACTGCTACGAACACCGGGGAGCTGTTTTTT; cdr3_aa: CASSLRTATNTGELFF
j_call: TRBJ1-4; d_call: NA; clone_size: NA; v_call: TRBV20-1; cdr3_nt: TGCAGTGCTAGCTGGGTGGGGGAAAAACTGTTTTTT; cdr3_aa: CSASWVGEKLFF
j_call: TRBJ1-1; d_call: NA; clone_size: few; v_call: TRBV5-5; cdr3_nt: TGTGCCAGCAGCTTGTCGGGCCGCGCAGGGGCTTTCTTT; cdr3_aa: CASSLSGRAGAFF
j_call: TRBJ2-7; d_call: NA; clone_size: many; v_call: TRBV20-1; cdr3_nt: TGCAGTGCTCTGGAGGCCAGGACTTTAAGTTCCTACGAGCAGTACTTC; cdr3_aa: CSALEARTLSSYEQYF
j_call: TRBJ2-1; d_call: TRBD2; clone_size: NA; v_call: TRBV6-5; cdr3_nt: TGTGCCAGCAGTTTTAGCGGGGGCCCCCTTAATGAGCAGTTCTTC; cdr3_aa: CASSFSGGPLNEQFF
j_call: TRBJ2-7; d_call: TRBD2; clone_size: many; v_call: TRBV7-9; cdr3_nt: TGTGCCAGCAGCTCGGGACTAGCGGTGGCCTACGAGCAGTACTTC; cdr3_aa: CASSSGLAVAYEQYF
j_call: TRBJ2-2; d_call: TRBD2; clone_size: NA; v_call: TRBV5-1; cdr3_nt: TGCGCCAGCAGCTCCAGGGGGACTAGCGGGGGGAAGAACACCGGGGAGCTGTTTTTT; cdr3_aa: CASSSRGTSGGKNTGELFF
j_call: TRBJ2-4; d_call: NA; clone_size: many; v_call: TRBV4-2; cdr3_nt: TGTGCCAGCAGCCAAGATATGGGCATTCAGTACTTC; cdr3_aa: CASSQDMGIQYF
j_call: TRBJ1-1; d_call: TRBD1; clone_size: few; v_call: TRBV3-1; cdr3_nt: TGTGCCAGCAGCCCGTGGGGACAGCCGAACACTGAAGCTTTCTTT; cdr3_aa: CASSPWGQPNTEAFF
j_call: TRBJ2-3; d_call: NA; clone_size: few; v_call: TRBV20-1; cdr3_nt: TGCAGTGCTAGCGGGAGAGTTAGCACAGATACGCAGTATTTT; cdr3_aa: CSASGRVSTDTQYF
j_call: TRBJ1-6; d_call: NA; clone_size: NA; v_call: TRBV28; cdr3_nt: TGTGCCAGCGGTTTAGGTGGTATTAATTCACCCCTCCACTTT; cdr3_aa: CASGLGGINSPLHF
j_call: TRBJ2-3; d_call: TRBD2; clone_size: few; v_call: TRBV12-3/TRBV12-4; cdr3_nt: TGTGCCAGCGCCACGACCACCCCCGGGACTAGCGGGAGATCAGATACGCAGTATTTT; cdr3_aa: CASATTTPGTSGRSDTQYF
j_call: TRBJ2-5; d_call: TRBD1; clone_size: NA; v_call: TRBV7-9; cdr3_nt: TGTGCCAGCAGCTTCGTGGGACAGGGGGAAGAGACCCAGTACTTC; cdr3_aa: CASSFVGQGEETQYF
j_call: TRBJ2-4; d_call: TRBD1; clone_size: NA; v_call: TRBV11-2; cdr3_nt: TGTGCCAGCAGCTCCTACAGGGGAGCCAAAAACATTCAGTACTTC; cdr3_aa: CASSSYRGAKNIQYF